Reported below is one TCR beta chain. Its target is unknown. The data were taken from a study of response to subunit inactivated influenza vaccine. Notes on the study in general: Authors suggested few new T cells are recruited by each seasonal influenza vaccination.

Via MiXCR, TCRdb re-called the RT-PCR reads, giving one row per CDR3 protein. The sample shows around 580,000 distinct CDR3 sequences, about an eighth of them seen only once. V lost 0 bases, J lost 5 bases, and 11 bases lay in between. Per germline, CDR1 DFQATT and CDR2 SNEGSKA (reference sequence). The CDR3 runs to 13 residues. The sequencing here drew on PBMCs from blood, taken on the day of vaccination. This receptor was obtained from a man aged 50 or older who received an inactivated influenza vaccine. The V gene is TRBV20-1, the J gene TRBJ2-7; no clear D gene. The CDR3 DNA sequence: TGCAGTGCTAGAGATAGGCAGTCCCACGAGCAGTACTTC. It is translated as CSARDRQSHEQYF.